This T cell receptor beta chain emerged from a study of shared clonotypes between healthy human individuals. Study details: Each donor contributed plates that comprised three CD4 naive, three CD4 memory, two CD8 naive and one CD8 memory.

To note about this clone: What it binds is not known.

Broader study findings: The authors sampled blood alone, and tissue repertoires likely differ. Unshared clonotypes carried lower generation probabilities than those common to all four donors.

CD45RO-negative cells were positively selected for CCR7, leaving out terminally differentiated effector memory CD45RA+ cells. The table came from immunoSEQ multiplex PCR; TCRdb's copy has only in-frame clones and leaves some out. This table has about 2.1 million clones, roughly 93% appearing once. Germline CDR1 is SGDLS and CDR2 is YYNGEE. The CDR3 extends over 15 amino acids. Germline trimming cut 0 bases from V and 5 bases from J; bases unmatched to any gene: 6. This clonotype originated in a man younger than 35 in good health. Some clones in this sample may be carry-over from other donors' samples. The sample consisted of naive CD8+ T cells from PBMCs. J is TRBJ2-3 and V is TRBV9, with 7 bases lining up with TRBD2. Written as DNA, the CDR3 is TGTGCCAGCAGCGTAGCTGGGGGAGGGAAAGATACGCAGTATTTT. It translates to CASSVAGGGKDTQYF. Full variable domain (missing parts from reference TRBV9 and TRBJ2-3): DSGVTQTPKHLITATGQRVTLRCSPRSGDLSVYWYQQSLDQGLQFLIQYYNGEERAKGNILERFSAQQFPDLHSELNLSSLELGDSALYFCASSVAGGGKDTQYFGPGTRLTVL.